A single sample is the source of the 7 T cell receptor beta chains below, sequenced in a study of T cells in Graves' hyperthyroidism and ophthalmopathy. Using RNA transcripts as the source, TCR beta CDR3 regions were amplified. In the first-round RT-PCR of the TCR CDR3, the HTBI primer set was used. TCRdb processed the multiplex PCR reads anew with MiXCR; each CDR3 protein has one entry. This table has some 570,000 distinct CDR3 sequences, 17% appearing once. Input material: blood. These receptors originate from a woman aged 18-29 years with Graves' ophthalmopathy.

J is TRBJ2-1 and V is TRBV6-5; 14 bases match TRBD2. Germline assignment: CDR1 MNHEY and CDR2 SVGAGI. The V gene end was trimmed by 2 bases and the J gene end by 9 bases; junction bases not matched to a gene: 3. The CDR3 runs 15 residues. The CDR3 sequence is CASSYGTSGSSEQFF. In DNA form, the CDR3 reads TGTGCCAGCAGTTACGGGACTAGCGGGAGCAGTGAGCAGTTCTTC.

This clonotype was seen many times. CDR3 nucleotides: TGTGCCTGGAATCGTGACAGCTTTGATGGCTACACCTTC. This sequence encodes CAWNRDSFDGYTF. The chain links TRBV30 to TRBJ1-2; possible D gene TRBD1, 5 bases. The germline V gene has CDR1 GTSNPN and CDR2 SVGIG (reference sequence). The CDR3 runs to 13 residues. V was clipped by 4 bases and J by 6 bases, with 15 bases between them.

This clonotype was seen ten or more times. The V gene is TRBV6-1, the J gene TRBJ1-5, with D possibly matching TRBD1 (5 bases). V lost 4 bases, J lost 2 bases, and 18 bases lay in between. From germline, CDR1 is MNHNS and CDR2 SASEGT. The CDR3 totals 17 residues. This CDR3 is CASSGSWGGGGNQPQHF. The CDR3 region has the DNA TGTGCCAGCAGTGGGTCTTGGGGCGGGGGTGGCAATCAGCCCCAGCATTTT.

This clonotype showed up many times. DNA of the CDR3: TGTGCCAGCCAACGTATCGGCTCAAATGGGTACGAGCAGTACTTC. As protein: CASQRIGSNGYEQYF. V usage is TRBV28 and J usage is TRBJ2-7; D is uncertain. Germline loops: CDR1 MDHEN, CDR2 SYDVKM. The CDR3 length is 15 residues. The V end lost 8 bases, the J end lost 4 bases, and 21 bases lay between the germline ends.

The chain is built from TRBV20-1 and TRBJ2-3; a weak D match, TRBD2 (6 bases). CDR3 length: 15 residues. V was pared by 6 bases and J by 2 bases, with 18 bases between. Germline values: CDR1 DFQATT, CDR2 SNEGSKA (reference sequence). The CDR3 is CSAPPGESATDTQYF. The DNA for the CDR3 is TGCAGTGCCCCTCCGGGGGAGTCCGCCACAGATACGCAGTATTTT.

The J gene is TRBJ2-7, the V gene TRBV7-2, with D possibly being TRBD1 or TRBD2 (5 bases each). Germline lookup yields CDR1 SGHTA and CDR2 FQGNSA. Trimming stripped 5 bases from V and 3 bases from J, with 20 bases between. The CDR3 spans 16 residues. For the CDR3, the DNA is TGTGCCAGCAGCCTCCTTGGCCGGGACCATTTCTACGAGCAGTACTTC. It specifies CASSLLGRDHFYEQYF.

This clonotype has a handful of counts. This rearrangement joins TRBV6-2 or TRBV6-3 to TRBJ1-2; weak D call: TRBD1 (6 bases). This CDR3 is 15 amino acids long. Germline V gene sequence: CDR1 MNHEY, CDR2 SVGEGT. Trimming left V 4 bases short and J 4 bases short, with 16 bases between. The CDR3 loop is CASSLSTGSLYGYTF. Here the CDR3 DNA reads TGTGCCAGCAGTTTATCGACAGGCTCCCTCTATGGCTACACCTTC.